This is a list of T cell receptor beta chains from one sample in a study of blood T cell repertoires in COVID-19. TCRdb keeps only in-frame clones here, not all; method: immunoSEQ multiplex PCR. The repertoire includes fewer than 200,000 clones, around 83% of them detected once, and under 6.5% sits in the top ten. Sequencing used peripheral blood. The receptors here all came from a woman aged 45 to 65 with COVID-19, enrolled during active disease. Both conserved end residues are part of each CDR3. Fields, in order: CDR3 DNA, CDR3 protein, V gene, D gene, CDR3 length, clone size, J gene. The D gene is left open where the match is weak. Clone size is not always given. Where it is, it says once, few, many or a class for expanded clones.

TGTGCCAGCAGCTTAACGTCCACTAGCGGGGGGGCTGAGAATGAGCAGTTCTTC CASSLTSTSGGAENEQFF TRBV7-3 TRBD2 18 NA TRBJ2-1
TGTGCTAGCAGCTTACAGGGTTGGGCGGAGGGGGAGACCCAGTACTTC CASSLQGWAEGETQYF TRBV7-7 NA 16 NA TRBJ2-5
TGCGCCAGCAGCGACCCTGAGCGCGAAGCTTTCTTT CASSDPEREAFF TRBV10-1 NA 12 NA TRBJ1-1
TGTGCCAGCAGCTTAGACAGGGTGAACACTGAAGCTTTCTTT CASSLDRVNTEAFF TRBV7-2 NA 14 NA TRBJ1-1
TGCGCCAGCAGCGAGTATAGTAGTTATGAGCAGTTCTTC CASSEYSSYEQFF TRBV5-1 NA 13 few TRBJ2-1
TGTGCCAGCAGTCCACTAGCGGGGGGGCCGGGGGAGACCCAGTACTTC CASSPLAGGPGETQYF TRBV2 TRBD2 16 NA TRBJ2-5
TGTGCCAGCAGTCCGGGACTAGCGGAATACAATGAGCAGTTCTTC CASSPGLAEYNEQFF TRBV6-5 TRBD2 15 NA TRBJ2-1
TGTGCCAGCAGTTTTCCCGCAGATACGCAGTATTTT CASSFPADTQYF TRBV12-3/TRBV12-4 NA 12 NA TRBJ2-3
TGTGCCAGCAGTGCAGTGAACATTCCCGGGGAGCTGTTTTTT CASSAVNIPGELFF TRBV7-3 NA 14 NA TRBJ2-2
TGCGCCAGCAGCTCGACTATGTCCAGTCTTAGCAATCAGCCCCAGCATTTT CASSSTMSSLSNQPQHF TRBV5-1 NA 17 once TRBJ1-5
TGCGCCAGCAGTGTGGGGGGGACAAGGGCCGGCGAGCAGTACTTC CASSVGGTRAGEQYF TRBV10-1 NA 15 NA TRBJ2-7
TGCAGCGTTGAACCAGGGGTAGAGAATGAAAAACTGTTTTTT CSVEPGVENEKLFF TRBV29-1 NA 14 NA TRBJ1-4
TGTGCCAGCAGTCCCCAGCGGGGGCACACCGGGGAGCTGTTTTTT CASSPQRGHTGELFF TRBV28 TRBD2 15 NA TRBJ2-2
TGTGCCAGCAGCGGACAAACAGGGGCCGCGTCTTATGGCTACACCTTC CASSGQTGAASYGYTF TRBV11-3 TRBD1 16 once TRBJ1-2
TGTGCCAGCAGCTGGGGGACAGGGGGAATGAACACTGAAGCTTTCTTT CASSWGTGGMNTEAFF TRBV5-5 TRBD1 16 NA TRBJ1-1
TGTGCCAGTAGTAGCCGACAGGGAGCTAATGAAAAACTGTTTTTT CASSSRQGANEKLFF TRBV19 TRBD1 15 NA TRBJ1-4
TGTGCCAGCAGCCGCCGGGGGGTAGGAGGTGAGACCCAGTACTTC CASSRRGVGGETQYF TRBV6-2/TRBV6-3 TRBD2 15 NA TRBJ2-5
TGTGCCAGCAGCCAACAGGGGTCTCAGCCCCAGCATTTT CASSQQGSQPQHF TRBV6-5 TRBD1 13 NA TRBJ1-5
TGCGCCAGCAGTCGTTGGGGGGGGCACGAGCAGTACTTC CASSRWGGHEQYF TRBV23-1 NA 13 NA TRBJ2-7
TGTGCCAGCAGCACAGGGGGCCTCACCGGGGAGCTGTTTTTT CASSTGGLTGELFF TRBV6-2/TRBV6-3 TRBD1 14 NA TRBJ2-2
TGTGCCAGCAGCAGAACCACAACCGACTACAATGAGCAGTTCTTC CASSRTTTDYNEQFF TRBV5-6 NA 15 NA TRBJ2-1
TGTGCCAGCAGCGCGACGGGACAGGGGGAAGGTGGCTACACCTTC CASSATGQGEGGYTF TRBV5-4 TRBD1 15 NA TRBJ1-2
TGTGCCAGCAGCCTCCGGACAGGGGAGAATGAAAAACTGTTTTTT CASSLRTGENEKLFF TRBV9 TRBD1 15 few TRBJ1-4
TGTGCCAGCAGCCCCGTTGGGGCGATCCAAGAGACCCAGTACTTC CASSPVGAIQETQYF TRBV11-2 NA 15 NA TRBJ2-5
TGTGCCAGCAGTTTCAACAAGGAAGCTTTCTTT CASSFNKEAFF TRBV28 NA 11 few TRBJ1-1
TGTGCCAGCAGTTACGAGCTGGAACAGGCTGGTGTTCGGCAGCCCCAGCATTTT CASSYELEQAGVRQPQHF TRBV6-2/TRBV6-3 NA 18 NA TRBJ1-5
TGCGCCAGCAGCTTGGACCCTAAAAATTCACCCCTCCACTTT CASSLDPKNSPLHF TRBV5-1 NA 14 few TRBJ1-6
TGTGCCAGTAGTATGGTAGGGGGCAATCAGCCCCAGCATTTT CASSMVGGNQPQHF TRBV19 NA 14 once TRBJ1-5
TGTGCCAGCAGTCAGCGAGGCGGGAGCTCCTACGAGCAGTACTTC CASSQRGGSSYEQYF TRBV7-2 TRBD2 15 NA TRBJ2-7
TGTGCCAGTAGTGGGGTCCCGGGACAGGGGATTGAAGCTTTCTTT CASSGVPGQGIEAFF TRBV19 TRBD1 15 NA TRBJ1-1
TGCGCCAGCAGCCAAAGCGGGGGGGCCTACAATGAGCAGTTCTTC CASSQSGGAYNEQFF TRBV4-3 TRBD2 15 NA TRBJ2-1
TGTGCCAGCAGTTACGAGGGGGTAGGAGAGACCCAGTACTTC CASSYEGVGETQYF TRBV6-2/TRBV6-3 NA 14 NA TRBJ2-5
TGTGCCAGCAGCTTAGGCGGGGCCGAGCAGTACTTC CASSLGGAEQYF TRBV11-3 NA 12 NA TRBJ2-7
TGCGCCAGCAGCTTGGGTCAGGGAGGCTACGAGCAGTACTTC CASSLGQGGYEQYF TRBV5-1 NA 14 NA TRBJ2-7
TGTGCCAGCAGCCCAGGGCGGGGGGAAGAAGACGTGGGGCAGTACTTC CASSPGRGEEDVGQYF TRBV7-9 TRBD2 16 NA TRBJ2-7
TGCGCCAGCAGCCAAGATCTGGAGACCCAGTACTTC CASSQDLETQYF TRBV4-1 NA 12 NA TRBJ2-5
TGTGCCAGCAGCTACAGGGTTGGAAACACCATATATTTT CASSYRVGNTIYF TRBV3-1/TRBV3-2 NA 13 NA TRBJ1-3
TGTGCCAGCAGCTTAGAACCGGGGTTGGGGGAGACCCAGTACTTC CASSLEPGLGETQYF TRBV7-6 NA 15 few TRBJ2-5
TGTGCCAGCAGCTTAAACAGGGGGCTTAGTCAGCCCCAGCATTTT CASSLNRGLSQPQHF TRBV28 TRBD1 15 NA TRBJ1-5
TGTGCCAGCAGCTTAGAACTGACAGGAACGAACACTGAAGCTTTCTTT CASSLELTGTNTEAFF TRBV11-3 NA 16 once TRBJ1-1
TGTGCCAGCAGCTACGGACAGGGCAACTACGAGCAGTACTTC CASSYGQGNYEQYF TRBV9 TRBD1 14 NA TRBJ2-7
TGTGCCAGCAGTTCCATACTAGCGGGGGCATACAATGAGCAGTTCTTC CASSSILAGAYNEQFF TRBV27 TRBD2 16 NA TRBJ2-1
TGTGCCAGCAGCCCGCGGCGGGGGGCCAACAATGAGCAGTTCTTC CASSPRRGANNEQFF TRBV6-6 TRBD2 15 NA TRBJ2-1
TGTGCCAGCAGCCCCCGGGACAGGGGTTCCTACGAGCAGTACTTC CASSPRDRGSYEQYF TRBV11-3 TRBD1 15 NA TRBJ2-7
TGCGCCAGCAGTGACAAGTATTTGGCGGATGAGCAGTTCTTC CASSDKYLADEQFF TRBV10-1 NA 14 NA TRBJ2-1